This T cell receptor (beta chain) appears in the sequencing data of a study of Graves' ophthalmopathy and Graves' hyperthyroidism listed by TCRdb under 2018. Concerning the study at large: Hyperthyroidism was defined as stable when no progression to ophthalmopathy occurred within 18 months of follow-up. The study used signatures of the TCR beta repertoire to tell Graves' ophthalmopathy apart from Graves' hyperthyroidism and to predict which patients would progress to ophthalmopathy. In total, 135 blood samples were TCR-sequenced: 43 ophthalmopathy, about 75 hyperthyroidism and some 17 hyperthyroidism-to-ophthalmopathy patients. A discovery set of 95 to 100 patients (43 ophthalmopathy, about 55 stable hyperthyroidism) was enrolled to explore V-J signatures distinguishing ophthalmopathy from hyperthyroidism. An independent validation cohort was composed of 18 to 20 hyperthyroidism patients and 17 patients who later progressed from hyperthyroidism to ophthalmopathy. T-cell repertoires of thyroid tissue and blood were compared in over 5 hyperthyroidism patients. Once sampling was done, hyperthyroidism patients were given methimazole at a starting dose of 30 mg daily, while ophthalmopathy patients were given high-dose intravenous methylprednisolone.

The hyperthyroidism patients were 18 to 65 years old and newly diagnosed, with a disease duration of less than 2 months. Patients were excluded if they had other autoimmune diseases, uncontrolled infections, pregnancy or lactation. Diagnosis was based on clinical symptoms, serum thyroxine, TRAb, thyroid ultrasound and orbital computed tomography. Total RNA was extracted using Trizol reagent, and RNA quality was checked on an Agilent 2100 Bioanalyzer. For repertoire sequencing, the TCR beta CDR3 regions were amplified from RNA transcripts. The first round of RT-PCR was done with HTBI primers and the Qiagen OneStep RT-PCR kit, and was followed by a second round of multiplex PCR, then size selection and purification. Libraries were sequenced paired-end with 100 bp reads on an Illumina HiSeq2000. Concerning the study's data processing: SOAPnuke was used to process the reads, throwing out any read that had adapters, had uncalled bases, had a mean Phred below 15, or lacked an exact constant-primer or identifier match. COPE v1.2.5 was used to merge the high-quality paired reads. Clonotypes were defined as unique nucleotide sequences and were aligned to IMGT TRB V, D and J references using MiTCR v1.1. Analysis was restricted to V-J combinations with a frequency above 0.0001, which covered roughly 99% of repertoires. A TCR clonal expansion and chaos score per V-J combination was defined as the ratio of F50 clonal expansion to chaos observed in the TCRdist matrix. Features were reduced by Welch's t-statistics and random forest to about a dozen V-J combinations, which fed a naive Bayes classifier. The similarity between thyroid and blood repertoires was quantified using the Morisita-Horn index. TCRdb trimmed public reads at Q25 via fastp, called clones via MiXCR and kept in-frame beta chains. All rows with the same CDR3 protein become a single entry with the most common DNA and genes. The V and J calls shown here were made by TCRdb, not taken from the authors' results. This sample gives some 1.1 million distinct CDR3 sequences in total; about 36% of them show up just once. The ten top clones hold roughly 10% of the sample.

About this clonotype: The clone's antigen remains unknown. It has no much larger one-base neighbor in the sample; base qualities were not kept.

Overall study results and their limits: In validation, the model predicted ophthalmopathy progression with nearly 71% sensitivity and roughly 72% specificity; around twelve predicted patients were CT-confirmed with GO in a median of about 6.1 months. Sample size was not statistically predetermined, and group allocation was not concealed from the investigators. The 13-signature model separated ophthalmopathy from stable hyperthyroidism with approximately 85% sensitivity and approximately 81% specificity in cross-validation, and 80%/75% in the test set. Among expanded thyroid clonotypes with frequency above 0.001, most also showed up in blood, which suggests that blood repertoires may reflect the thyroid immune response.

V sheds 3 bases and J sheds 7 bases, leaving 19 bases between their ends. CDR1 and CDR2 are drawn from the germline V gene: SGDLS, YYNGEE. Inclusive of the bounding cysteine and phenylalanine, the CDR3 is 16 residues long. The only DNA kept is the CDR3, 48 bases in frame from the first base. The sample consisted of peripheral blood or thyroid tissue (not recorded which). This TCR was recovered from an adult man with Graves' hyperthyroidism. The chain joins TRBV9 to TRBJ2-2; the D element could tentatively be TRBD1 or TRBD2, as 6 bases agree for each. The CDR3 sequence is CASSDRDLRLDGELFF. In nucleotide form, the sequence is TGTGCCAGCAGCGACAGGGACTTGCGGTTAGACGGGGAGCTGTTTTTT.